Listed here are 18 T cell receptor beta chains from one sample, sequenced in a study of cytomegalovirus exposure and HLA in healthy donors. With 60 Vbeta and 13 Jbeta primers, the PCR was carried out. Libraries were prepared by immunoSEQ multiplex PCR; TCRdb keeps only in-frame clonotypes and omits some of them. The sample features approximately 110,000 clones, with less than 3.5% in its top ten. Sequencing input: PBMCs. The receptors come from a man between 25 and 39 years old in good health and CMV-seronegative.

This chain uses TRBV6-6 with TRBJ1-4; possibly TRBD1 for D (6 bases). The CDR3 runs 16 residues. Germline CDR1 reads MNHNY; CDR2 reads SVGAGI (reference sequence). The V end lost 4 bases, the J end lost 7 bases, and 19 bases lay between the germline ends. In DNA, the CDR3 is TGTGCCAGCAGTTCGGACAGTCCACCACACAGTGAAAAACTGTTTTTT. It is translated as CASSSDSPPHSEKLFF.

The V and J genes are TRBV7-6 and TRBJ2-1, with D possibly being TRBD2 (5 bases). The V end lost 1 base, the J end lost 5 bases, and 12 bases lay between the germline ends. The CDR3 loop spans 15 amino acids. Germline loops: CDR1 SGHVS, CDR2 FNYEAQ. The DNA of the CDR3 is TGTGCCAGCAGCTTAGAGGCACTAGGGAACAATGAGCAGTTCTTC. Its translation: CASSLEALGNNEQFF. Variable domain in full (rest from reference TRBV7-6 and TRBJ2-1): GAGVSQSPRYKVTKRGQDVALRCDPISGHVSLYWYRQALGQGPEFLTYFNYEAQQDKSGLPNDRFSAERPEGSISTLTIQRTEQRDSAMYRCASSLEALGNNEQFFGPGTRLTVL.

The chain links TRBV11-2 to TRBJ2-1; TRBD2 matches 9 bases. The CDR3 runs to 15 residues. With 4 bases clipped from V and 4 bases from J, the junction kept 5 bases outside the gene matches. Looked up from germline, CDR1 is SGHAT and CDR2 is FQNNGV. CDR3 protein: CASSSLAGAYNEQFF. The CDR3 nucleotides are TGTGCCAGCAGCTCACTAGCGGGCGCTTACAATGAGCAGTTCTTC.

The rearrangement links TRBV5-1 to TRBJ1-6, with D maybe TRBD1 (5 bases). Germline lookup yields CDR1 SGHRS and CDR2 YFSETQ. The CDR3 runs 14 residues. V was cut by 4 bases and J by 7 bases, with 12 bases left in between. CDR3 in DNA: TGCGCCAGCAGCCTAGGGGTCTCCAATTCACCCCTCCACTTT. Protein product: CASSLGVSNSPLHF. Variable domain in full (rest from reference TRBV5-1 and TRBJ1-6): KAGVTQTPRYLIKTRGQQVTLSCSPISGHRSVSWYQQTPGQGLQFLFEYFSETQRNKGNFPGRFSGRQFSNSRSEMNVSTLELGDSALYLCASSLGVSNSPLHFGNGTRLTVT.

The V and J genes are TRBV6-4 and TRBJ2-5, with no clear D. Germline V gene data show CDR1 as MRHNA and CDR2 as SNTAGT. The V end was cut by 3 bases, the J end by 2 bases, with 7 bases between. CDR3 length: 13 amino acids. The CDR3 sequence is CASSEPVQETQYF. As DNA, the CDR3 is TGTGCCAGCAGTGAGCCAGTACAAGAGACCCAGTACTTC.

The V gene is TRBV18, the J gene TRBJ1-1; D gene unclear. The length of the CDR3 is 14 residues. The V end lost 3 bases, the J end lost 3 bases, and 11 bases lay between the germline ends. Germline V CDR1 and CDR2: KGHSH, LQKENI. The CDR3 loop is CASSPSGGYTEAFF. DNA for the CDR3: TGTGCCAGCTCACCGTCTGGCGGTTACACTGAAGCTTTCTTT.

This chain links TRBV27 with TRBJ2-7; TRBD1 matches 8 bases. This CDR3 comprises 17 residues. CDR1 MNHEY and CDR2 SMNVEV come from the germline V gene (reference sequence). The trim removed 6 bases at V and 3 bases at J, leaving 16 bases unmatched. CDR3 amino acids: CASRNRTGETGVYEQYF. CDR3 coding DNA: TGTGCCAGCAGGAACCGGACTGGGGAGACAGGGGTCTACGAGCAGTACTTC.

The J gene is TRBJ1-4, the V gene TRBV7-9; TRBD1 matches 10 bases. CDR1 and CDR2 (germline): SEHNR, FQNEAQ (reference sequence). The junction had 9 bases not matched to a gene; V was cut back by 8 bases and J by 3 bases. This CDR3 is 16 amino acids long. CDR3 DNA: TGTGCCAGCTTCGGGACAGGGGCGGCTCCTAATGAAAAACTGTTTTTT. It translates to CASFGTGAAPNEKLFF.

The genes are TRBV21-1 and TRBJ1-3; whether TRBD1, the table's D call, matches the DNA was not checked. TRBV21-1 is deemed a pseudogene. The CDR3 length is 20 residues. CDR3 amino acids: CASSKERQTGVTTSGNTIYF. The CDR3 bases are TGTGCCAGCAGCAAAGAACGTCAGACAGGGGTCACGACTTCTGGAAACACCATATATTTT.

The chain has TRBV7-8 and TRBJ1-1; a weak D match, TRBD1 (5 bases). Germline assignment: CDR1 SGHVS and CDR2 FQNEAQ. Trimming stripped 5 bases from V and 1 base from J, with 11 bases between. The CDR3 sequence is 14 residues long. The chain's CDR3 is CASSGIQANTEAFF. CDR3 DNA sequence: TGTGCCAGCAGCGGCATACAGGCGAACACTGAAGCTTTCTTT.

The chain uses TRBV18 and TRBJ2-1, with a weak D call TRBD2 (5 bases). The V end lost 2 bases, the J end lost 9 bases, and 14 bases lay between the germline ends. Germline V gene lookup returns CDR1 KGHSH and CDR2 LQKENI. CDR3 length equals 14 residues. Here the CDR3 reads CASSPLARGSEQFF. For the CDR3, the DNA is TGTGCCAGCTCACCATTGGCCCGAGGGAGTGAGCAGTTCTTC.

The genes are TRBV5-1 and TRBJ1-5, with TRBD1 matching 7 bases. The V gene end was trimmed by 0 bases and the J gene end by 3 bases; junction bases not matched to a gene: 3. The germline gives CDR1 SGHRS, CDR2 YFSETQ. The CDR3 sequence is 15 residues long. The CDR3 DNA is TGCGCCAGCAGCTTGGGGCAGGGGGACAATCAGCCCCAGCATTTT. Residues: CASSLGQGDNQPQHF.

The chain employs TRBV11-1 and TRBJ2-7; D gene unclear. Trimming left V 3 bases short and J 2 bases short, with 17 bases between. This CDR3 has 16 residues. Germline V gene sequence: CDR1 SGHAT, CDR2 FQDESV (reference sequence). This CDR3 is CASSLPGSRNTYEQYF. DNA for the CDR3: TGTGCCAGCAGCTTGCCCGGTTCTCGAAATACCTACGAGCAGTACTTC.

The chain uses TRBV19 and TRBJ1-1, with D perhaps matching TRBD1 (5 bases). V lost 3 bases and J 4 bases, leaving 9 bases between the germline ends. CDR1 LNHDA and CDR2 SQIVND come from the germline V gene (reference sequence). This CDR3 is built from 13 residues. The DNA of the CDR3 is TGTGCCAGTAGTATGGGGCGGTCCACTGAAGCTTTCTTT. This sequence encodes CASSMGRSTEAFF. Full variable domain (missing parts from reference TRBV19 and TRBJ1-1): DGGITQSPKYLFRKEGQNVTLSCEQNLNHDAMYWYRQDPGQGLRLIYYSQIVNDFQKGDIAEGYSVSREKKESFPLTVTSAQKNPTAFYLCASSMGRSTEAFFGQGTRLTVV.

The chain uses TRBV4-1 and TRBJ2-7, with a tentative D call TRBD2 (6 bases). CDR1 is MGHRA, CDR2 YSYEKL, per germline. Trimming removed 4 bases at V and 5 bases at J, with 24 bases between. This CDR3 spans 17 amino acids. The CDR3 nucleotides read TGCGCCAGCAGCCCCGACCGCGGGGTACAGGTCGGAAACGAGCAGTACTTC. Its translation is CASSPDRGVQVGNEQYF.

The chain joins TRBV7-7 to TRBJ2-1, with 8 bases identical to TRBD1. Trimming removed 1 base from V and 3 bases from J; junction bases left unmatched: 8. CDR3 length equals 17 residues. Germline CDR1 reads SSHAT; CDR2 reads FNYEAQ (reference sequence). The chain's CDR3 is CASSLEPRGPDYNEQFF. In DNA form, the CDR3 reads TGTGCCAGCAGCTTAGAGCCCAGGGGGCCTGACTACAATGAGCAGTTCTTC. The full variable domain, completed using reference TRBV7-7 and TRBJ2-1, is GAGVSQSPRYKVTKRGQDVTLRCDPISSHATLYWYQQALGQGPEFLTYFNYEAQPDKSGLPSDRFSAERPEGSISTLTIQRTEQRDSAMYRCASSLEPRGPDYNEQFFGPGTRLTVL.

A word on this clone: This sample includes further DNA sequences coding for the same CDR3. J is TRBJ1-5 and V is TRBV11-2; D is unclear. The CDR3 runs to 15 residues. Germline CDR1 reads SGHAT; CDR2 reads FQNNGV. The germline V and J ends were trimmed by 0 bases and 2 bases, with 8 bases remaining between them. DNA for the CDR3: TGTGCCAGCAGCTTAGATGGCGCGGGCAATCAGCCCCAGCATTTT. It codes for CASSLDGAGNQPQHF.

V gene TRBV7-9 combines with J gene TRBJ2-5, with TRBD2 matching over 9 bases. The CDR3 loop spans 15 amino acids. Unmatched junction bases numbered 15, after V lost 11 bases and J lost 5 bases. CDR1 and CDR2 (germline): SEHNR, FQNEAQ (reference sequence). The CDR3 reads CAGARVSGRWETQYF. CDR3 bases: TGTGCCGGTGCCAGGGTTAGCGGGAGATGGGAGACCCAGTACTTC.